This TCR beta chain derives from a study of blood T cell repertoires in COVID-19. Assay: immunoSEQ multiplex PCR; the TCRdb copy retains only in-frame clones and omits some. The sample records 150,000 to 180,000 clones, 65% to 85% being singletons. This CDR3 is built from 14 residues. V was shortened by 3 bases and J by 1 base, with 9 bases between the two germline ends. Germline CDR1 and CDR2: SEHNR and FQNEAQ (reference sequence). Sequencing was done on a sample of peripheral blood. The chain joins TRBV7-9 to TRBJ1-1; perhaps TRBD1 as D (5 bases). The clonotype comes from a woman of 80 years or more with acute or convalescent COVID-19. The CDR3 protein is CASSFRAQNTEAFF. The CDR3, as DNA: TGTGCCAGCAGCTTCAGGGCCCAGAACACTGAAGCTTTCTTT.